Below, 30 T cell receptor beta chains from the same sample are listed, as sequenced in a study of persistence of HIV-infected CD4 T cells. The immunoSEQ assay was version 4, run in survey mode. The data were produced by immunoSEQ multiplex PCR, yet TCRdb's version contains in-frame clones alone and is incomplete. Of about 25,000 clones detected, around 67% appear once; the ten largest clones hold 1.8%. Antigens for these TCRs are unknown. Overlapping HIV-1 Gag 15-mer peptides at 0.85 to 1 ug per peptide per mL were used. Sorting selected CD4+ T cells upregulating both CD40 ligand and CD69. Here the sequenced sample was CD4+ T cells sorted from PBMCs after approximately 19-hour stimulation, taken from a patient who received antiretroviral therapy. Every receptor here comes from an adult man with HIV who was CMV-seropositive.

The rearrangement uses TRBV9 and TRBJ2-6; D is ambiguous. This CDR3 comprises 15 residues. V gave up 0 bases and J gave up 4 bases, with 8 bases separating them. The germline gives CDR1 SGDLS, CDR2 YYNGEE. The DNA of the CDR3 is TGTGCCAGCAGCGTAGGAGTGTCGGGGGCCAACGTCCTGACTTTC. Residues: CASSVGVSGANVLTF. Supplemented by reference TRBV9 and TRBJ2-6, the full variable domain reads DSGVTQTPKHLITATGQRVTLRCSPRSGDLSVYWYQQSLDQGLQFLIQYYNGEERAKGNILERFSAQQFPDLHSELNLSSLELGDSALYFCASSVGVSGANVLTFGAGSRLTVL.

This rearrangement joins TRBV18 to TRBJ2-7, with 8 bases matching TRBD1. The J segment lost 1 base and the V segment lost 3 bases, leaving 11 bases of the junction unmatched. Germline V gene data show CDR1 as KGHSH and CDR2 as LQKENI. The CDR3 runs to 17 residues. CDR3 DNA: TGTGCCAGCTCACCCGGGTCCGGACAGGGTTGGTCCTACGAGCAGTACTTC. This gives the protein CASSPGSGQGWSYEQYF.

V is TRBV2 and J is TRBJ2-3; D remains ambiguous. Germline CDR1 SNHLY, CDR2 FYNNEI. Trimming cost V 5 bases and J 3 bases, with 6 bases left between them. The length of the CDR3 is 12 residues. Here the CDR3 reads CASSLETDTQYF. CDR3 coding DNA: TGTGCCAGCAGTCTGGAGACAGATACGCAGTATTTT.

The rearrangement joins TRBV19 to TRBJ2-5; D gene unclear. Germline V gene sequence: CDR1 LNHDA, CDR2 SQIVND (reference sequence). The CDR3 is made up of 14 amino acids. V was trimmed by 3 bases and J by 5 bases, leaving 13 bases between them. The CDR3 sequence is CASSIRQNRETQYF. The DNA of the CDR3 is TGTGCCAGTAGTATTCGTCAGAATAGGGAGACCCAGTACTTC.

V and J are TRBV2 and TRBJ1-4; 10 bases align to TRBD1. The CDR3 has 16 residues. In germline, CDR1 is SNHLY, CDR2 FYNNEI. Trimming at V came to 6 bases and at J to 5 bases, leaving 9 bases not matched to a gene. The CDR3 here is CASRGDRGRGNEKLFF. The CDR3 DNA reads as TGTGCCAGCAGAGGGGACAGGGGAAGGGGGAATGAAAAACTGTTTTTT.

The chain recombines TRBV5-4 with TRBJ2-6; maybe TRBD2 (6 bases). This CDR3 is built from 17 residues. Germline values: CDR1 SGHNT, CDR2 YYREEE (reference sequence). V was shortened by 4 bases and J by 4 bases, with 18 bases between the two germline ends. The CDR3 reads CASSLGPGRRGANVLTF. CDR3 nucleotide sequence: TGTGCCAGCAGCCTAGGACCGGGGAGGCGAGGGGCCAACGTCCTGACTTTC.

The CDR3 region has the DNA TGTGCCATCAGTGAACAAGCGGGGGGGCAGGATACGCAGTATTTT. Translating gives CAISEQAGGQDTQYF. The chain recombines TRBV10-3 with TRBJ2-3; TRBD2 matches at 10 bases. The germline gives CDR1 ENHRY, CDR2 SYGVKD. The CDR3 is 15 amino acids. The trim removed 3 bases at V and 6 bases at J, leaving 6 bases unmatched.

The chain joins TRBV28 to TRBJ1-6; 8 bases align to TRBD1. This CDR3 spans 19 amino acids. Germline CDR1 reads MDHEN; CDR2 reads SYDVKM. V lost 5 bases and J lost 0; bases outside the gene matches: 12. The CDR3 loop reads CASSPQGARSSSYNSPLHF. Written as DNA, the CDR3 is TGTGCCAGCAGTCCCCAGGGGGCTCGATCTAGCTCCTATAATTCACCCCTCCACTTT.

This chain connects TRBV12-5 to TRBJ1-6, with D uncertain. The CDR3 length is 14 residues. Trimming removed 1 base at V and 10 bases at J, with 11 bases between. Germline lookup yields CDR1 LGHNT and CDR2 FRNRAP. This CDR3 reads CASGLEGRFSPLHF. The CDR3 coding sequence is TGTGCTAGTGGTTTGGAAGGACGATTCTCACCCCTCCACTTT.

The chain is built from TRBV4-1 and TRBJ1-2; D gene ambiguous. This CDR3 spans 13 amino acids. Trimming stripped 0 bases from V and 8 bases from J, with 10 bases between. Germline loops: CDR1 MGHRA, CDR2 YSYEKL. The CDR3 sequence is CASSQEGFWGYTF. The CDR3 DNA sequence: TGCGCCAGCAGCCAAGAGGGGTTCTGGGGCTACACCTTC.

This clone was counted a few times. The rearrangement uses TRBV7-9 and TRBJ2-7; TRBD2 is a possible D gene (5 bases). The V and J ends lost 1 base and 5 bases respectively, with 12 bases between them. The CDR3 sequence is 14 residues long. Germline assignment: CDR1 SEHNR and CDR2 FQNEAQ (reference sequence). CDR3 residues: CASSLVRVAHEQYF. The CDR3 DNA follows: TGTGCCAGCAGCTTAGTGAGGGTTGCCCACGAGCAGTACTTC. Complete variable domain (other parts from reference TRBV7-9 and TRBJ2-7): DTGVSQNPRHKITKRGQNVTFRCDPISEHNRLYWYRQTLGQGPEFLTYFQNEAQLEKSRLLSDRFSAERPKGSFSTLEIQRTEQGDSAMYLCASSLVRVAHEQYFGPGTRLTVT.

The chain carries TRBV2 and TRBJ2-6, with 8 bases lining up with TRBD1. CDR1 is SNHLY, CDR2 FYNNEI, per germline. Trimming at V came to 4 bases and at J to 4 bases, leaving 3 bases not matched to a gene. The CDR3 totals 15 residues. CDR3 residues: CASSGRGHGANVLTF. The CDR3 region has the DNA TGTGCCAGCAGTGGCAGGGGGCACGGGGCCAACGTCCTGACTTTC.

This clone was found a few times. The CDR3 is CASSPQAPNTEAFF. The CDR3 bases are TGCGCCAGCAGCCCCCAGGCACCGAACACTGAAGCTTTCTTT. The rearrangement links TRBV5-1 to TRBJ1-1; no clear D. Germline V gene data show CDR1 as SGHRS and CDR2 as YFSETQ. CDR3 size: 14 residues. With 4 bases removed from V and 1 base from J, the gap between germline ends came to 11 bases.

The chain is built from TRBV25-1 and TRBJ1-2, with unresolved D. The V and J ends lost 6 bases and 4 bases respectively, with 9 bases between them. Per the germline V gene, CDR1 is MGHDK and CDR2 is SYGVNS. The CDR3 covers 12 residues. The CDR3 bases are TGTGCCAGCAGGGGGAATTCCTATGGCTACACCTTC. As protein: CASRGNSYGYTF.

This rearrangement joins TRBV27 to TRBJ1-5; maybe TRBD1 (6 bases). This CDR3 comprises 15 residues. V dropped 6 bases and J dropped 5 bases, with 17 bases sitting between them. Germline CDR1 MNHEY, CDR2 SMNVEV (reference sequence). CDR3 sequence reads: CASRPTGQNHQPQHF. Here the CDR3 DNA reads TGTGCCAGCAGACCAACAGGGCAGAACCATCAGCCCCAGCATTTT.

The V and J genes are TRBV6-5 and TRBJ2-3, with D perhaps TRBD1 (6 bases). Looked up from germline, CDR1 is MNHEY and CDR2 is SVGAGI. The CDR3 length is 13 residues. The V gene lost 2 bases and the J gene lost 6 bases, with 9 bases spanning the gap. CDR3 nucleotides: TGTGCCAGCAGTTACGAGGGGGTGGATACGCAGTATTTT. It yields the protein CASSYEGVDTQYF.

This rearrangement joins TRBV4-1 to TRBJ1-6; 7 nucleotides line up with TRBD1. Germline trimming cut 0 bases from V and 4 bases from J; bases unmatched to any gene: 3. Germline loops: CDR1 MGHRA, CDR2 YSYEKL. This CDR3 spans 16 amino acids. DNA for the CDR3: TGCGCCAGCAGCCAAGAGCCAGGGGGTTATAATTCACCCCTCCACTTT. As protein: CASSQEPGGYNSPLHF.

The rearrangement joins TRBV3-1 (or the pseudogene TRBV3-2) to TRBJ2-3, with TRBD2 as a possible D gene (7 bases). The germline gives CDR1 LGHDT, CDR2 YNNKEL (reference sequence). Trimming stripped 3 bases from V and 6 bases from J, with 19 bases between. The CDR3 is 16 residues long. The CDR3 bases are TGTGCCAGCAGCCACACTGGGGGGGCCCCTTGGGATACGCAGTATTTT. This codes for CASSHTGGAPWDTQYF.

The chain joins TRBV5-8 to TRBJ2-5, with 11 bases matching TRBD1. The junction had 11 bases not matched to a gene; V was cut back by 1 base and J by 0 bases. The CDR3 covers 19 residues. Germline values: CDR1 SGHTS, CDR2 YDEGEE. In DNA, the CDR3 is TGTGCCAGCAGCTTGAGGGGGACAGGGGGATTGGTGAACCAAGAGACCCAGTACTTC. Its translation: CASSLRGTGGLVNQETQYF.

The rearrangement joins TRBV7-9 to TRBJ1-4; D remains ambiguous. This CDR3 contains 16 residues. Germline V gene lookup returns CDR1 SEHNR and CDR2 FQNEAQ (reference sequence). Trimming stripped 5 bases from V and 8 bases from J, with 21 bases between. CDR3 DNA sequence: TGTGCCAGCAGCCCCCCGGACCTAGCGAAAGGAGAAAAACTGTTTTTT. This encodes CASSPPDLAKGEKLFF.

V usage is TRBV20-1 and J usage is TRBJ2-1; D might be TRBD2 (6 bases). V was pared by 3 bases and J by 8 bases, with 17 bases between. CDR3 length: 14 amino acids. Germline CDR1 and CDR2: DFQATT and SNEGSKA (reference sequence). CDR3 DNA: TGCAGTGCTAGTCCGATGGGGGGTAGCTATGAGCAGTTCTTC. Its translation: CSASPMGGSYEQFF.

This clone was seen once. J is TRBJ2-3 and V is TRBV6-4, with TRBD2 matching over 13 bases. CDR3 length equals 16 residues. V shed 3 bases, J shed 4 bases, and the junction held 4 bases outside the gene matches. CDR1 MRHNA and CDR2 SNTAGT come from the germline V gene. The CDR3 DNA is TGTGCCAGCAGTGAGGGACTAGCGGGGTACTCAGATACGCAGTATTTT. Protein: CASSEGLAGYSDTQYF.

In DNA form, the CDR3 reads TGTGCCAGCAGCTTAGCTGGGCGGGCCAGGGCGTCTGGCTATGGCTACACCTTC. Its protein is CASSLAGRARASGYGYTF. The chain recombines TRBV7-2 with TRBJ1-2, with D perhaps matching TRBD1 (5 bases). The length of the CDR3 is 18 residues. The germline gives CDR1 SGHTA, CDR2 FQGNSA. Trimming took 0 bases from V and 4 from J, leaving 21 bases between them.

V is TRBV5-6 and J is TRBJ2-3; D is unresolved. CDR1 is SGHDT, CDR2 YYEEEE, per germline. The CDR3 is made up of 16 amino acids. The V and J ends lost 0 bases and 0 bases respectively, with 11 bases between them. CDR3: CASSLGAKTSTDTQYF. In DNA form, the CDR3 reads TGTGCCAGCAGCTTGGGGGCAAAAACTAGCACAGATACGCAGTATTTT.

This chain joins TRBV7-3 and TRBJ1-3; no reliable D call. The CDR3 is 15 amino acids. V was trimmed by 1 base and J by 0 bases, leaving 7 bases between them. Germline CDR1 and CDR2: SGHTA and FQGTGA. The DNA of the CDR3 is TGTGCCAGCAGCTTAATGGCTGACTCTGGAAACACCATATATTTT. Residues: CASSLMADSGNTIYF. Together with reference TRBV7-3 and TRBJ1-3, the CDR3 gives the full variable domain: GAGVSQTPSNKVTEKGKYVELRCDPISGHTALYWYRQSLGQGPEFLIYFQGTGAADDSGLPNDRFFAVRPEGSVSTLKIQRTERGDSAVYLCASSLMADSGNTIYFGEGSWLTVV.

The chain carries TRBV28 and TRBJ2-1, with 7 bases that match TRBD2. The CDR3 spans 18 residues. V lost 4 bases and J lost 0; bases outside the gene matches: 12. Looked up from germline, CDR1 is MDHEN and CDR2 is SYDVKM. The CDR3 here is CASSSSGGRVGSYNEQFF. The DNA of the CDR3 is TGTGCCAGCAGTTCTAGCGGCGGCAGAGTCGGCTCCTACAATGAGCAGTTCTTC.

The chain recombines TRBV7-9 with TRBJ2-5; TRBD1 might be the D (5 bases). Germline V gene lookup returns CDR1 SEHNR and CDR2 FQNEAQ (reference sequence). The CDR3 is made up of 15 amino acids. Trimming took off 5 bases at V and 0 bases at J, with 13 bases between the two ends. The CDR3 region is CASSNYIGDQETQYF. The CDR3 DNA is TGTGCCAGCAGCAATTACATAGGGGACCAAGAGACCCAGTACTTC.

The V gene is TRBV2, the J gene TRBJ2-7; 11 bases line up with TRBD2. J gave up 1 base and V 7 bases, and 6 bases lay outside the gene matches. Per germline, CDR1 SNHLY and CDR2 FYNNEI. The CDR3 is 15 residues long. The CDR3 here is CASTTGTSGSYEQYF. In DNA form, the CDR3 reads TGTGCCAGCACTACAGGGACTAGCGGTTCCTACGAGCAGTACTTC.

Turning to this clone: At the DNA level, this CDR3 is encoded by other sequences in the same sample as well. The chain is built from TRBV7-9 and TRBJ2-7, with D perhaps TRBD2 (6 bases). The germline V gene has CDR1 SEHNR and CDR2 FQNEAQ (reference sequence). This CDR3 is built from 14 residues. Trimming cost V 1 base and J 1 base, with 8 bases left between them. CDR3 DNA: TGTGCCAGCAGCTTAGGGGGACTTTCCTACGAGCAGTACTTC. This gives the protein CASSLGGLSYEQYF.

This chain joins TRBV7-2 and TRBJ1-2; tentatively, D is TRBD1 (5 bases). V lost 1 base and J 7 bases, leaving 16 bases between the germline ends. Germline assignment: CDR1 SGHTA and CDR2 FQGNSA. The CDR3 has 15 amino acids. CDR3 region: CASSLGTQIQGGYTF. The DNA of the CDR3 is TGTGCCAGCAGCTTAGGGACTCAAATTCAGGGTGGCTACACCTTC.